The 16 T cell receptor beta chains below come from one sample, sequenced in a study of CD8 T cells in ankylosing spondylitis. The study, taken as a whole, reports: Apparently characteristic of ankylosing spondylitis blood was a TCR beta motif (roughly eight highly homologous variants).

A single record per CDR3 protein comes from TCRdb applying MiXCR to the 5' RACE reads. The sample holds about 800,000 distinct CDR3 sequences, 10% to 15% seen once. What these receptors recognize is not known. Sequencing used blood, either unsorted or a sorted T cell fraction (not recorded which). These receptors all stem from a male donor with ankylosing spondylitis.

V is TRBV25-1 and J is TRBJ1-6; 8 nucleotides align to TRBD1. The CDR3 runs to 15 residues. Germline CDR1 MGHDK, CDR2 SYGVNS. V shed 1 base and J 9 bases; nucleotides not matched to a gene: 5. The CDR3 region is CASSEFGRGLSPLHF. CDR3 nucleotides: TGTGCCAGCAGTGAATTCGGCAGGGGGCTTTCACCCCTCCACTTT.

This clonotype was observed at least ten times. This chain joins TRBV7-2 and TRBJ2-2; no clear D. This CDR3 has 16 residues. Trimming removed 6 bases at V and 4 bases at J, with 18 bases between. Germline CDR1 SGHTA, CDR2 FQGNSA. The CDR3 reads CASSLEPDISTGELFF. CDR3 DNA: TGTGCCAGCAGTCTAGAACCCGACATCTCCACCGGGGAGCTGTTTTTT.

This clonotype was seen only a few times. The genes are TRBV18 and TRBJ1-5; 7 bases match TRBD1. V dropped 4 bases and J dropped 0; count of bases not matched to a gene: 6. The CDR3 totals 16 residues. Looked up from germline, CDR1 is KGHSH and CDR2 is LQKENI. The CDR3 loop is CASSLQGSYSNQPQHF. As DNA, the CDR3 is TGTGCCAGCTCACTACAGGGGAGCTATAGCAATCAGCCCCAGCATTTT.

V is TRBV9 and J is TRBJ1-4; D gene uncertain. Trimming cost V 3 bases and J 0 bases, with 6 bases left between them. This CDR3 contains 14 residues. In germline, CDR1 is SGDLS, CDR2 YYNGEE. CDR3 sequence: CASSDGATNEKLFF. For the CDR3, the DNA is TGTGCCAGCAGCGACGGTGCAACTAATGAAAAACTGTTTTTT.

As to this clonotype: A much more abundant neighbour one base away suggests this may be a read error. The chain joins TRBV5-1 to TRBJ1-1, with a possible D match to TRBD1 (5 bases). The CDR3 contains 13 residues. Deletions cut 4 bases from V and 3 bases from J, with 10 bases between. In germline, CDR1 is SGHRS, CDR2 YFSETQ. CDR3 protein: CASSGTVYTEAFF. CDR3 bases: TGCGCCAGCAGCGGGACGGTGTACACTGAAGCTTTCTTT.

This sequence joins TRBV2 and TRBJ2-3; D call uncertain. V was trimmed by 4 bases and J by 4 bases, leaving 15 bases between them. The CDR3 contains 15 residues. Germline CDR1 reads SNHLY; CDR2 reads FYNNEI. Written as DNA, the CDR3 is TGTGCCAGCAGTGGACAACGAAGTTGGGCAGATACGCAGTATTTT. This sequence encodes CASSGQRSWADTQYF.

This clonotype appeared many times. V gene TRBV9 combines with J gene TRBJ2-1; weak D call: TRBD2 (6 bases). CDR3 length: 14 amino acids. V lost 4 bases and J 9 bases, leaving 17 bases between the germline ends. Germline-derived CDR1 and CDR2 are SGDLS and YYNGEE. The CDR3 reads CASSQISRGGEQFF. CDR3 DNA: TGTGCCAGCAGCCAGATCTCGCGGGGCGGTGAGCAGTTCTTC.

The chain is built from TRBV3-1 and TRBJ2-6; possibly TRBD1 for D (5 bases). V dropped 3 bases and J dropped 6 bases, with 9 bases sitting between them. This CDR3 region has 14 residues. The germline CDR1 and CDR2 sequences are LGHDT and YNNKEL (reference sequence). The CDR3 coding sequence is TGTGCCAGCAGCCAGCTCAGGGTGGCCAACGTCCTGACTTTC. This codes for CASSQLRVANVLTF.

CDR3 nucleotide sequence: TGTGCCAGCAGCCAGCAACAGGGGGTGAGCTCCTACGAGCAGTACTTC. Translation: CASSQQQGVSSYEQYF. This chain connects TRBV4-2 to TRBJ2-7, with 8 nucleotides matching TRBD1. The CDR3 extends over 16 amino acids. Germline V CDR1 and CDR2: LGHNA, YNFKEQ. The trim removed 3 bases at V and 0 bases at J, leaving 7 bases unmatched.

This clonotype was observed a handful of times. CDR3 sequence (DNA): TGTGCCAGCAGCCCTAGACACTTTTATGGCTACACCTTC. Translation: CASSPRHFYGYTF. The chain links TRBV6-5 to TRBJ1-2; unclear D gene. This CDR3 has 13 residues. The ends were cut back, 6 bases at V and 5 bases at J, with 13 bases in the middle. CDR1 and CDR2 (germline): MNHEY, SVGAGI.

This clonotype came up a few times. The chain combines TRBV4-2 with TRBJ2-7; 8 bases map to TRBD1. J gave up 7 bases and V 2 bases, and 7 bases lay outside the gene matches. The CDR3 sequence is 14 residues long. CDR1 and CDR2 (germline): LGHNA, YNFKEQ. The CDR3 region is CASSQSGQEGEQYF. The CDR3 bases are TGTGCCAGCAGCCAATCGGGACAGGAAGGGGAGCAGTACTTC.

In this sample, this clonotype turned up many times. The chain is built from TRBV2 and TRBJ2-3; D perhaps matches TRBD1 (5 bases). Germline V gene lookup returns CDR1 SNHLY and CDR2 FYNNEI. Trimming took off 2 bases at V and 3 bases at J, with 6 bases between the two ends. The CDR3 spans 13 residues. CDR3 sequence: CASSEQGTDTQYF. DNA for the CDR3: TGTGCCAGCAGTGAACAGGGAACAGATACGCAGTATTTT.

In this sample, this clonotype turned up many times. CDR3 sequence (DNA): TGTGCCAGCAGCTTAGGCCCGGGGGCCCCCTACGAGCAGTACTTC. Residues: CASSLGPGAPYEQYF. The rearrangement uses TRBV7-2 and TRBJ2-7; D tentatively fits TRBD1 or TRBD2 (6 bases each). Trimming cost V 1 base and J 2 bases, with 12 bases left between them. Per germline, CDR1 SGHTA and CDR2 FQGNSA. The CDR3 is 15 residues long.

This clonotype was seen more than once but under ten times. The chain joins TRBV5-4 to TRBJ2-1; D remains ambiguous. The CDR3 loop spans 15 amino acids. Deletions cut 1 base from V and 0 bases from J, with 8 bases between. The germline CDR1 and CDR2 sequences are SGHNT and YYREEE (reference sequence). The CDR3 here is CASSLPESSYNEQFF. The DNA for the CDR3 is TGTGCCAGCAGCTTGCCAGAGAGCTCCTACAATGAGCAGTTCTTC. The whole variable domain, filled in from reference TRBV5-4 and TRBJ2-1, reads ETGVTQSPTHLIKTRGQQVTLRCSSQSGHNTVSWYQQALGQGPQFIFQYYREEENGRGNFPPRFSGLQFPNYSSELNVNALELDDSALYLCASSLPESSYNEQFFGPGTRLTVL.

The V call is TRBV5-1, the J call TRBJ2-1; 11 nucleotides align to TRBD1. V shed 3 bases and J 7 bases; nucleotides not matched to a gene: 6. CDR1 is SGHRS, CDR2 YFSETQ, per germline. The CDR3 contains 15 residues. CDR3 nucleotides: TGCGCCAGCAGCTACTGGGGACAGGGGGGGAATGAGCAGTTCTTC. It is translated as CASSYWGQGGNEQFF.

This clonotype has only a few counts. The gene calls are TRBV5-1 and TRBJ2-7, with a tentative D call TRBD1 (5 bases). There are 13 residues in the CDR3. The V gene lost 3 bases and the J gene lost 4 bases, with 11 bases spanning the gap. Germline V lookup: CDR1 SGHRS, CDR2 YFSETQ. The CDR3 DNA reads as TGCGCCAGCAGCTATTCCCAGGGTTACGAGCAGTACTTC. Translation: CASSYSQGYEQYF.